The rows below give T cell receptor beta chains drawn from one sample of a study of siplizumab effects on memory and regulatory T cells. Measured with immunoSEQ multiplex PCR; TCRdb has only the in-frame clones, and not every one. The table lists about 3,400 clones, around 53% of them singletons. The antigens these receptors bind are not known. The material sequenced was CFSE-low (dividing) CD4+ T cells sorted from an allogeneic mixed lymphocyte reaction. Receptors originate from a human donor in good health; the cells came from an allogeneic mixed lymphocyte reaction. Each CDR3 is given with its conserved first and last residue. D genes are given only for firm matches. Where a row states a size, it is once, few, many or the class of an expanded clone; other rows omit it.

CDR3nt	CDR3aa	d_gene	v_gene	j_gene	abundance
TGTGCCAGCAGCGTAATGAACACTGAAGCTTTCTTT	CASSVMNTEAFF	NA	TRBV9	TRBJ1-1	few
TGTGCCAGCATACTACCGACCCAAGAGACCCAGTACTTC	CASILPTQETQYF	NA	TRBV6-4	TRBJ2-5	NA
TGTGCCAGCACCCTCGGCCGGGAGAGGGGCTACACCTTC	CASTLGRERGYTF	NA	TRBV6-6	TRBJ1-2	NA
TGTGCCAGCAGCCCGGAGTGGGGAGAGACCCAGTACTTC	CASSPEWGETQYF	NA	TRBV5-4	TRBJ2-5	NA
TGTGCCAGCAGCCGGGACAGGAACACTGAAGCTTTCTTT	CASSRDRNTEAFF	TRBD1	TRBV7-7	TRBJ1-1	NA
TGTGCCAGCAGCTCCCCGGGTGAAAAACTGTTTTTT	CASSSPGEKLFF	NA	TRBV6-5	TRBJ1-4	NA
TGCGCCAGCAGAAAAGGCCTAGTAAGCGTTTTCCAAGAGACCCAGTACTTC	CASRKGLVSVFQETQYF	NA	TRBV5-1	TRBJ2-5	medium-sized
TGTGCCAGCAGTGAAGGAAACACCATATATTTT	CASSEGNTIYF	NA	TRBV2	TRBJ1-3	few
TGTGCCAGCAGCTTGGCCGTGGTTACCTATGGCTACACCTTC	CASSLAVVTYGYTF	NA	TRBV5-4	TRBJ1-2	NA
TGTGCCAGCACCGGCACAGGGACCTCCTATGGCTACACCTTC	CASTGTGTSYGYTF	NA	TRBV9	TRBJ1-2	few
TGTGCTAGTGGTTTGTTCCAGGAGGGGAATGGCTACACCTTC	CASGLFQEGNGYTF	NA	TRBV12-5	TRBJ1-2	NA
TGTGCCAGCAGCTTGCGACAGGGGGCGTACGAGCAGTACTTC	CASSLRQGAYEQYF	TRBD1	TRBV7-2	TRBJ2-7	NA
TGCGCCAGCAGCTTGGGAGGGTCCACCGGGGAGCTGTTTTTT	CASSLGGSTGELFF	NA	TRBV5-1	TRBJ2-2	NA
TGTGCCAGCAGCTTAGCAGGGCCGGGAGGGCCCCAGCATTTT	CASSLAGPGGPQHF	NA	TRBV7-2	TRBJ1-5	large
TGTGCCAGCAGCCGCCTACCGGGACAGGCCTCCTCGAGGGAGCAGTTCTTC	CASSRLPGQASSREQFF	TRBD1	TRBV27	TRBJ2-1	NA
TGTGCCAGCAGTTACGGGGAGACCCAGTACTTC	CASSYGETQYF	NA	TRBV6-6	TRBJ2-5	NA
TGTGCCAGCAGCTTTCCGCCTGGAGGGGGCTACACCTTC	CASSFPPGGGYTF	NA	TRBV7-9	TRBJ1-2	NA
TGTGCCAGCAGCTTCGGAGGGCGCCAAGAGACCCAGTACTTC	CASSFGGRQETQYF	NA	TRBV5-4	TRBJ2-5	NA
TGTGCCAGCAGCGTACTATCTGGGGCCAACGTCCTGACTTTC	CASSVLSGANVLTF	NA	TRBV9	TRBJ2-6	NA
TGTGCCAGCAGTTACGGGATAGCGGGGGGGTTAGATACGCAGTATTTT	CASSYGIAGGLDTQYF	TRBD2	TRBV6-6	TRBJ2-3	NA
TGTGCCATCAGTAGTGGCGGGGGGATCGGCGGCGGGGAGCTGTTTTTT	CAISSGGGIGGGELFF	TRBD2	TRBV10-3	TRBJ2-2	NA
TGTGCCAGCAGTCCTTATGTAACCGGGACAGGGCCTTGGGGCGGCTACACCTTC	CASSPYVTGTGPWGGYTF	TRBD1	TRBV27	TRBJ1-2	NA
TGCGCCAGCAGCCAAGAAGCCAGGGTAACCTACGAGCAGTACTTC	CASSQEARVTYEQYF	NA	TRBV4-3	TRBJ2-7	few
TGTGCCAGCACCAGGTCACGGGGTGAAAAACTGTTTTTT	CASTRSRGEKLFF	NA	TRBV7-2	TRBJ1-4	few
TGCAGTGCTATATACAATGAGCAGTTCTTC	CSAIYNEQFF	NA	TRBV20-1	TRBJ2-1	NA
TGTGCCAGCAGCTTAGATCAAGGAGGGTTCTACGAGCAGTACTTC	CASSLDQGGFYEQYF	NA	TRBV11-2	TRBJ2-7	NA
TGTGCCAGCAGCACGGGGGGGCCGTCACGGCAGTTCTTC	CASSTGGPSRQFF	TRBD2	TRBV5-4	TRBJ2-1	NA
TGCGCCAGCAGCTTGGCCCCGACAGGGGCCTACGAGCAGTACTTC	CASSLAPTGAYEQYF	TRBD1	TRBV5-1	TRBJ2-7	NA
TGCGCCAGCAGCTTTGGCGGCTTGAACACCGGGGAGCTGTTTTTT	CASSFGGLNTGELFF	NA	TRBV5-1	TRBJ2-2	NA
TGCGCCGGAAACCCACAGGGCGCAGGAAACACCATATATTTT	CAGNPQGAGNTIYF	NA	TRBV10-1	TRBJ1-3	few
TGTGCCATCAGTGAACTCTCGAGGGGGACAGATACGCAGTATTTT	CAISELSRGTDTQYF	NA	TRBV10-3	TRBJ2-3	NA
TGTGCCAGCAGCCCACAGGGGGGTCAGACAACAGATACGCAGTATTTT	CASSPQGGQTTDTQYF	TRBD1	TRBV5-4	TRBJ2-3	NA
TGTGCCAGCAGTGTGGGTGCAGGTCGAAACATTCAGTACTTC	CASSVGAGRNIQYF	NA	TRBV2	TRBJ2-4	NA
TGCAGCGTTTGGAACACCGGGGAGCTGTTTTTT	CSVWNTGELFF	NA	TRBV29-1	TRBJ2-2	NA
TGTGCCAGCAGTTACTTGACAGAGAACTATGGCTACACCTTC	CASSYLTENYGYTF	NA	TRBV6-6	TRBJ1-2	NA
TGTGCCAGTAGTAATGTGAGGGGAACTGAAGCTTTCTTT	CASSNVRGTEAFF	NA	TRBV19	TRBJ1-1	few
TGCGCCAGCAGCACGGGACTAGCGGGGGGTATACAAGAGACCCAGTACTTC	CASSTGLAGGIQETQYF	TRBD2	TRBV5-1	TRBJ2-5	NA
TGTGCCAGCAGTGGCCCCGGGCAGGGTGAAGCTTTCTTT	CASSGPGQGEAFF	NA	TRBV2	TRBJ1-1	NA
TGTGCCAGCCTACTCAGGGGGGACACTGAAGCTTTCTTT	CASLLRGDTEAFF	TRBD1	TRBV28	TRBJ1-1	once
TGCGCCAGCAGCCCATACCTATCAAGGACCTCTAGCACAGATACGCAGTATTTT	CASSPYLSRTSSTDTQYF	NA	TRBV5-1	TRBJ2-3	NA
TGTGCCAGCAGCTCTCAGATTTTGGTGGCTTTCTTT	CASSSQILVAFF	NA	TRBV7-2	TRBJ1-1	NA
TGTGCCAGCCCCTCTAAAGGCGGGTCGGCCATCTACGAGCAGTACTTC	CASPSKGGSAIYEQYF	NA	TRBV5-8	TRBJ2-7	few
TGTGCCAGCGGATGGGACAGGGACTCCTACGAGCAGTACTTC	CASGWDRDSYEQYF	TRBD1	TRBV2	TRBJ2-7	once
TGCGCCAGCAGCTTGACAGCGGGGGGGCCGAACACCGGGGAGCTGTTTTTT	CASSLTAGGPNTGELFF	TRBD2	TRBV5-1	TRBJ2-2	NA
TGTGCCAGCAGTTACGGGGGAACGACATTATTATATGGCTACACCTTC	CASSYGGTTLLYGYTF	NA	TRBV28	TRBJ1-2	few
TGTGCCAGCAGCTTGGGGGTTGGTAATGTGAAACCCCTCCACTTT	CASSLGVGNVKPLHF	NA	TRBV7-2	TRBJ1-6	NA
TGTGCCAGCAGACCCGGACTAGCGGGGGGCCACTACGAGCAGTACTTC	CASRPGLAGGHYEQYF	TRBD2	TRBV6-4	TRBJ2-7	few
TGTGCCAGCAGTACCGGACGGAGTGGTGAAAAACTGTTTTTT	CASSTGRSGEKLFF	NA	TRBV6-1	TRBJ1-4	few
TGTGCCAGCAGCCGGACAGGCTATGGCTACACCTTC	CASSRTGYGYTF	TRBD1	TRBV11-2	TRBJ1-2	NA
TGTGCCACCAGCACGGGCGGTAATTCACCCCTCCACTTT	CATSTGGNSPLHF	NA	TRBV15	TRBJ1-6	NA
TGTGCCAGCAGTCCGATGGGAGGGGCCCTCTCCGAGCAGTACTTC	CASSPMGGALSEQYF	TRBD2	TRBV6-1	TRBJ2-7	few
TGTGCCAGCAGCCCATCCCTACTAGCGGGGGGGCTGCTGACCGGGGAGCTGTTTTTT	CASSPSLLAGGLLTGELFF	TRBD2	TRBV11-3	TRBJ2-2	few
TGTGCCACCAGCAGCGGTGACACCCCTAACTATGGCTACACCTTC	CATSSGDTPNYGYTF	NA	TRBV15	TRBJ1-2	once